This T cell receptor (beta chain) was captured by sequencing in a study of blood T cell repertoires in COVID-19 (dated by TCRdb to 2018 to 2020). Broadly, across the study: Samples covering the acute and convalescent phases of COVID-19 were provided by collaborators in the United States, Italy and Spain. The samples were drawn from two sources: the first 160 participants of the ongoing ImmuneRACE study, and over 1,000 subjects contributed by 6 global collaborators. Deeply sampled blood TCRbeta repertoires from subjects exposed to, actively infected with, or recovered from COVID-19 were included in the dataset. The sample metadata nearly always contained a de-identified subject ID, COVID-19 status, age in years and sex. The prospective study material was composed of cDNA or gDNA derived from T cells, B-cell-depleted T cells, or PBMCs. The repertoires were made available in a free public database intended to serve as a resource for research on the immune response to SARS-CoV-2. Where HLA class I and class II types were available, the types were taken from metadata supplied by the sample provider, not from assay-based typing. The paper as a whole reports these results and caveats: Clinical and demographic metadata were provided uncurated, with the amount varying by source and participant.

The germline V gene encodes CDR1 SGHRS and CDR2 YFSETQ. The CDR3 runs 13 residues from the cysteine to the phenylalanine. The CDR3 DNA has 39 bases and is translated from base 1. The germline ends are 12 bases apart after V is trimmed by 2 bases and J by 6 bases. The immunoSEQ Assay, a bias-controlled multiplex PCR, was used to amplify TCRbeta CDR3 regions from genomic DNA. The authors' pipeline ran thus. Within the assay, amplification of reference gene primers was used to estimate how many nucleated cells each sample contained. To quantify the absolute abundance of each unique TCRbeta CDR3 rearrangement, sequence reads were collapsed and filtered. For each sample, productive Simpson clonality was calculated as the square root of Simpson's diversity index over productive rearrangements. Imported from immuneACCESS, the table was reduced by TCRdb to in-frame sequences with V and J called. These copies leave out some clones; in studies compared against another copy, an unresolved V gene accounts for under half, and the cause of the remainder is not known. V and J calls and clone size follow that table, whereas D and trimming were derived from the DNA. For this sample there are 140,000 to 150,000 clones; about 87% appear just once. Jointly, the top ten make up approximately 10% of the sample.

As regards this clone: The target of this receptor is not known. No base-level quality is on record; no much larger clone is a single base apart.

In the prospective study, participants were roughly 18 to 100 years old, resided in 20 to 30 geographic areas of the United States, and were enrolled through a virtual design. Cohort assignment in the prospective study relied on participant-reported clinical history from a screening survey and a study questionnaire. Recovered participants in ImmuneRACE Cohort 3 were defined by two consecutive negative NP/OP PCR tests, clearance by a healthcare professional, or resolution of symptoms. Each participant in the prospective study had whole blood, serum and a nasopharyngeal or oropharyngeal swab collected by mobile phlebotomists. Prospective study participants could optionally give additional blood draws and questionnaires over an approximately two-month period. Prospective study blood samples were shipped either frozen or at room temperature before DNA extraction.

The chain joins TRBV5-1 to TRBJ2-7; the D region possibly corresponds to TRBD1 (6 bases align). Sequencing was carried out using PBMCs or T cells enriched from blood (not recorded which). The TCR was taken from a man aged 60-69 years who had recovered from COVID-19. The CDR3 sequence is CASSFTGNSEQYF. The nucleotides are TGCGCCAGCAGCTTTACAGGGAATTCCGAGCAGTACTTC. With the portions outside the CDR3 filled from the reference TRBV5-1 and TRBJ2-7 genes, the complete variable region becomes KAGVTQTPRYLIKTRGQQVTLSCSPISGHRSVSWYQQTPGQGLQFLFEYFSETQRNKGNFPGRFSGRQFSNSRSEMNVSTLELGDSALYLCASSFTGNSEQYFGPGTRLTVT.